Following are 14 T cell receptor beta chains from one sample sequenced in a study of blood T cell repertoires in COVID-19. Assay: immunoSEQ multiplex PCR; the TCRdb copy retains only in-frame clones and omits some. Of 100,000 or so clones listed, approximately 82% are singletons. Sequencing input: peripheral blood. These receptor sequences come from a man between 65 and 79 years old with active or convalescent COVID-19.

Worth noting for this clone: Its ends do not fully match the called genes, so a read error is possible. The chain combines TRBV7-7 with TRBJ2-5, with D maybe TRBD1 (5 bases). The germline CDR1 and CDR2 sequences are SSHAT and FNYEAQ (reference sequence). There are 16 residues in the CDR3. The CDR3 nucleotides read TGTGCTAGCAGCCCACTGCAGGGTTTACCGAAAGAGACCCAGTACTTC. Amino acid sequence: CASSPLQGLPKETQYF.

The chain combines TRBV5-1 with TRBJ1-1, with 7 bases aligning to TRBD1. CDR1 is SGHRS and CDR2 is YFSETQ in the germline V gene. This CDR3 region has 14 residues. V was pared by 4 bases and J by 0 bases, with 3 bases of the junction left unmatched. Here the CDR3 reads CASSPQGMNTEAFF. The CDR3 DNA is TGCGCCAGCAGCCCACAGGGGATGAACACTGAAGCTTTCTTT.

The chain links TRBV18 to TRBJ2-7, with TRBD1 matching over 7 bases. With V trimmed by 6 bases and J by 3 bases, 5 bases remained unmatched. Germline-derived CDR1 and CDR2 are KGHSH and LQKENI. This CDR3 comprises 13 residues. CDR3: CASSGTASYEQYF. The DNA of the CDR3 is TGTGCCAGCTCCGGGACAGCGAGCTACGAGCAGTACTTC.

J is TRBJ2-7 and V is TRBV6-2 or TRBV6-3; D not certain. CDR3 size: 14 residues. The V end lost 3 bases, the J end lost 8 bases, and 17 bases lay between the germline ends. Germline V gene lookup returns CDR1 MNHEY and CDR2 SVGEGT. CDR3 DNA: TGTGCCAGCAGTTATGACCGCACGGGTGTAAAGCAGTACTTC. Protein product: CASSYDRTGVKQYF.

The chain couples TRBV2 to TRBJ2-1, with 8 bases that match TRBD1. V lost 1 base and J lost 3; bases outside the gene matches: 5. Germline lookup yields CDR1 SNHLY and CDR2 FYNNEI. There are 16 residues in the CDR3. This CDR3 is CASSEVTGVSYNEQFF. CDR3 DNA sequence: TGTGCCAGCAGTGAAGTGACAGGGGTTAGCTACAATGAGCAGTTCTTC.

The V gene is TRBV13, the J gene TRBJ1-2, with D possibly TRBD1 on 6 matching bases. CDR1 is PRHDT, CDR2 FYEKMQ, per germline (reference sequence). This CDR3 region has 16 residues. V shed 3 bases and J shed 2 bases, with 16 bases lying between them. As DNA, the CDR3 is TGTGCCAGCAGCTTTTGGGCTGGGGGCGGAAACTATGGCTACACCTTC. Translation gives CASSFWAGGGNYGYTF.

This chain connects TRBV6-5 to TRBJ2-7; TRBD2 matches at 11 bases. The CDR3 contains 14 residues. J was trimmed by 4 bases and V by 5 bases; bases with no gene match: 4. The germline gives CDR1 MNHEY, CDR2 SVGAGI. The CDR3 here is CASSTSGGVYEQYF. DNA of the CDR3: TGTGCCAGCAGTACTAGCGGGGGCGTATACGAGCAGTACTTC.

The chain employs TRBV27 and TRBJ2-1; 15 nucleotides match TRBD2. CDR1 MNHEY and CDR2 SMNVEV come from the germline V gene (reference sequence). The length of the CDR3 is 18 residues. V lost 6 bases and J lost 0; bases outside the gene matches: 6. The DNA of the CDR3 is TGTGCCAGCAGCACGCAGGGACTAGCGGGGGGCTCCTACAATGAGCAGTTCTTC. Its translation is CASSTQGLAGGSYNEQFF.

This clone was observed a handful of times. V is TRBV9 and J is TRBJ1-3; maybe TRBD1 (5 bases). The CDR3 runs 15 residues. The V gene lost 4 bases and the J gene lost 0 bases, with 11 bases spanning the gap. The germline gives CDR1 SGDLS, CDR2 YYNGEE. The CDR3 region is CASSPDKVSGNTIYF. In DNA, the CDR3 is TGTGCCAGCAGCCCGGACAAGGTCTCTGGAAACACCATATATTTT.

V and J are TRBV19 and TRBJ2-4; the match to TRBD1 covers 11 bases. Germline CDR1 is LNHDA and CDR2 is SQIVND (reference sequence). V trimming: 3 bases; J trimming: 5 bases; junction bases outside the gene matches: 3. The CDR3 loop spans 15 amino acids. The CDR3 nucleotides read TGTGCCAGTAGTATCGGACAGGGGGCTCAAAACATTCAGTACTTC. Protein: CASSIGQGAQNIQYF.

This chain links TRBV7-2 with TRBJ2-7; 9 bases agree with TRBD1. The CDR3 is 14 residues long. Unmatched junction bases numbered 4, after V lost 5 bases and J lost 2 bases. Germline V gene sequence: CDR1 SGHTA, CDR2 FQGNSA. The CDR3 DNA reads TGTGCCAGCAGCCCCGGGACAGGGACCTACGAGCAGTACTTC. Translating gives CASSPGTGTYEQYF.

The chain carries TRBV7-2 and TRBJ1-2; D unresolved. Trimming cost V 1 base and J 1 base, with 4 bases left between them. This CDR3 region has 13 residues. Germline CDR1 is SGHTA and CDR2 is FQGNSA. The CDR3 spells CASSLDGNYGYTF. DNA for the CDR3: TGTGCCAGCAGCTTAGACGGTAACTATGGCTACACCTTC.

This chain joins TRBV5-1 and TRBJ2-3; 8 bases are shared with TRBD2. Looked up from germline, CDR1 is SGHRS and CDR2 is YFSETQ. This CDR3 has 14 amino acids. Germline trimming cut 4 bases from V and 6 bases from J; bases unmatched to any gene: 7. CDR3 nucleotides: TGCGCCAGCAGCCCAAGCGGGGGCGGGGATACGCAGTATTTT. It specifies CASSPSGGGDTQYF. The full variable domain, its missing parts supplied by reference TRBV5-1 and TRBJ2-3, is KAGVTQTPRYLIKTRGQQVTLSCSPISGHRSVSWYQQTPGQGLQFLFEYFSETQRNKGNFPGRFSGRQFSNSRSEMNVSTLELGDSALYLCASSPSGGGDTQYFGPGTRLTVL.

The rearrangement uses TRBV12-1 and TRBJ2-7; the table gives TRBD2 as D, unverified against the DNA. TRBV12-1 is classified as a pseudogene. The CDR3 length is 15 residues. The CDR3 loop is CASSSRVLGSYEQYF. CDR3 nucleotides: TGTGCCAGCAGCTCGAGGGTCCTCGGCTCCTACGAGCAGTACTTC.